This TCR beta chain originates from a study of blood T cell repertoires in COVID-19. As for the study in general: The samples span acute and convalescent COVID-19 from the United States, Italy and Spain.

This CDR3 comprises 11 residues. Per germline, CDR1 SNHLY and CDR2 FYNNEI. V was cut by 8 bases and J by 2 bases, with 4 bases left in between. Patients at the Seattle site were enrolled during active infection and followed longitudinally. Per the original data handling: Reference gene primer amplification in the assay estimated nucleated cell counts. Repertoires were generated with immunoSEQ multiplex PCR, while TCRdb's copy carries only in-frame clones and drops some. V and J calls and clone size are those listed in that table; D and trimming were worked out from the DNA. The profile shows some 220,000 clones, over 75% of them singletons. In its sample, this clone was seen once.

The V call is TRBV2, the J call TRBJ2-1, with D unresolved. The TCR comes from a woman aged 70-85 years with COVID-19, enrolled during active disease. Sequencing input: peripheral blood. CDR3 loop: CASEAYNEQFF. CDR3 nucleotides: TGTGCCAGCGAGGCCTACAATGAGCAGTTCTTC. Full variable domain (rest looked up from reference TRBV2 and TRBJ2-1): EPEVTQTPSHQVTQMGQEVILRCVPISNHLYFYWYRQILGQKVEFLVSFYNNEISEKSEIFDDQFSVERPDGSNFTLKIRSTKLEDSAMYFCASEAYNEQFFGPGTRLTVL.